Following are 30 T cell receptor beta chains from one sample sequenced in a study of radiotherapy plus CTLA-4 blockade in lung cancer. Profiling relied on immunoSEQ multiplex PCR, and the TCRdb table lists in-frame clones only, not all of them. The table includes about 88,000 clones, about three quarters detected once. The starting material was peripheral blood, obtained from a patient treated with radiotherapy plus ipilimumab. These receptors came from a human donor with non-small cell lung cancer that progressed on radiotherapy plus ipilimumab.

In its sample, this clone was seen once. The chain carries TRBV5-8 and TRBJ2-7, with TRBD1 as a possible D gene (6 bases). Trimming took 0 bases from V and 3 from J, leaving 13 bases between them. The CDR3 has 15 amino acids. Germline V CDR1 and CDR2: SGHTS, YDEGEE. The CDR3 is CASSLVPGQSYEQYF. For the CDR3, the DNA is TGTGCCAGCAGCTTGGTACCGGGACAAAGCTACGAGCAGTACTTC.

This clone was found a few times. The chain links TRBV5-1 to TRBJ1-2; TRBD1 matches at 8 bases. The ends lost 6 bases at V and 2 bases at J; junction bases unmatched: 3. Germline V gene data show CDR1 as SGHRS and CDR2 as YFSETQ. This CDR3 has 13 residues. The CDR3 is CASKDRANYGYTF. In DNA form, the CDR3 reads TGCGCCAGCAAGGACAGGGCCAACTATGGCTACACCTTC.

The chain combines TRBV2 with TRBJ1-1; D not certain. V was pared by 6 bases and J by 1 base, with 9 bases between. This CDR3 has 13 amino acids. Germline values: CDR1 SNHLY, CDR2 FYNNEI. The CDR3 loop reads CASRVAQNTEAFF. The CDR3 nucleotides read TGTGCCAGCAGAGTTGCGCAGAACACTGAAGCTTTCTTT. Looking up the rest from reference TRBV2 and TRBJ1-1 gives the full variable domain: EPEVTQTPSHQVTQMGQEVILRCVPISNHLYFYWYRQILGQKVEFLVSFYNNEISEKSEIFDDQFSVERPDGSNFTLKIRSTKLEDSAMYFCASRVAQNTEAFFGQGTRLTVV.

Points on this clone: The sample has other DNA sequences that encode this CDR3 too. The V gene is TRBV9, the J gene TRBJ1-1; D perhaps matches TRBD1 (5 bases). This CDR3 is built from 14 residues. Germline CDR1 reads SGDLS; CDR2 reads YYNGEE. The V and J ends lost 0 bases and 5 bases respectively, with 11 bases between them. The CDR3 sequence: CASSVGQGGTEAFF. CDR3 nucleotides: TGTGCCAGCAGCGTAGGTCAGGGAGGGACTGAAGCTTTCTTT. Complete variable domain (other parts from reference TRBV9 and TRBJ1-1): DSGVTQTPKHLITATGQRVTLRCSPRSGDLSVYWYQQSLDQGLQFLIQYYNGEERAKGNILERFSAQQFPDLHSELNLSSLELGDSALYFCASSVGQGGTEAFFGQGTRLTVV.

V is TRBV6-5 and J is TRBJ1-1; TRBD1 agrees at 7 bases. The V gene end was trimmed by 2 bases and the J gene end by 3 bases; junction bases not matched to a gene: 3. Germline CDR1 is MNHEY and CDR2 is SVGAGI. This CDR3 is built from 14 residues. The CDR3 sequence is CASSYGGQHTEAFF. The CDR3 DNA reads as TGTGCCAGCAGTTACGGGGGACAGCACACTGAAGCTTTCTTT.

The V call is TRBV4-1, the J call TRBJ2-7, with D possibly being TRBD1 or TRBD2 (5 bases each). V lost 3 bases to trimming and J lost 2 bases, with 8 bases between them. The CDR3 covers 13 residues. CDR1 and CDR2 (germline): MGHRA, YSYEKL. Here the CDR3 reads CASSHGTTYEQYF. The CDR3 DNA reads TGCGCCAGCAGCCACGGGACCACCTACGAGCAGTACTTC.

V and J are TRBV4-1 and TRBJ1-3; perhaps TRBD1 as D (5 bases). V was clipped by 1 base and J by 0 bases, with 10 bases between them. CDR3 length: 16 residues. Looked up from germline, CDR1 is MGHRA and CDR2 is YSYEKL. The CDR3, as DNA: TGCGCCAGCAGCCAAGCTGCGGGGACCTCTGGAAACACCATATATTTT. Amino acid sequence: CASSQAAGTSGNTIYF.

This clone has just one count. This sequence joins TRBV27 and TRBJ1-4; weak D call: TRBD1 (6 bases). Trimming removed 5 bases from V and 4 bases from J, with 17 bases in between. The CDR3 extends over 16 amino acids. Germline V gene data show CDR1 as MNHEY and CDR2 as SMNVEV (reference sequence). The CDR3 region is CASSPQHQGINEKLFF. In DNA, the CDR3 is TGTGCCAGCAGTCCCCAACATCAGGGGATTAATGAAAAACTGTTTTTT.

The rearrangement uses TRBV6-6 and TRBJ1-4; D unresolved. This CDR3 is built from 13 residues. Germline-derived CDR1 and CDR2 are MNHNY and SVGAGI (reference sequence). V dropped 7 bases and J dropped 0 bases, with 6 bases sitting between them. The CDR3 region has the DNA TGTGCCAGCAAGGAACCAACTAATGAAAAACTGTTTTTT. Translation gives CASKEPTNEKLFF.

The chain has TRBV4-1 and TRBJ2-5; D unresolved. Germline-derived CDR1 and CDR2 are MGHRA and YSYEKL. This CDR3 has 14 amino acids. V was clipped by 4 bases and J by 2 bases, with 11 bases between them. The CDR3: CASSPRLIQETQYF. Here the CDR3 DNA reads TGCGCCAGCAGCCCAAGGTTAATTCAAGAGACCCAGTACTTC.

The chain recombines TRBV7-2 with TRBJ2-1; D is possibly TRBD1 or TRBD2 (5 bases each). This CDR3 is built from 15 residues. The V and J ends lost 5 bases and 7 bases respectively, with 18 bases between them. Germline-derived CDR1 and CDR2 are SGHTA and FQGNSA. The DNA for the CDR3 is TGTGCCAGCAGCCCAGGGAGACACCCGGTGAATGAGCAGTTCTTC. Encoded protein: CASSPGRHPVNEQFF.

The rearrangement links TRBV27 to TRBJ2-5, with D perhaps matching TRBD1 (6 bases). The germline gives CDR1 MNHEY, CDR2 SMNVEV (reference sequence). This CDR3 contains 17 residues. The V end was cut by 0 bases, the J end by 0 bases, with 14 bases between. CDR3 protein: CASSLSGWGQYQETQYF. In DNA form, the CDR3 reads TGTGCCAGCAGTTTATCGGGGTGGGGGCAGTACCAAGAGACCCAGTACTTC.

The chain couples TRBV2 to TRBJ2-7; tentative D call: TRBD1 (6 bases). Germline CDR1 reads SNHLY; CDR2 reads FYNNEI. Trimming removed 7 bases at V and 6 bases at J, with 10 bases between. The CDR3 spans 11 residues. The CDR3 DNA reads TGTGCCAGCATAAGGGGGACCGAGCAGTACTTC. The encoded protein is CASIRGTEQYF.

The chain has TRBV6-1 and TRBJ1-4, with D uncertain. CDR3 length: 14 residues. V shed 10 bases and J shed 4 bases, with 16 bases lying between them. The germline V gene encodes CDR1 MNHNS and CDR2 SASEGT. CDR3 sequence: CATLKDGNNEKLFF. Written as DNA, the CDR3 is TGTGCCACCCTAAAGGACGGTAATAATGAAAAACTGTTTTTT.

The chain recombines TRBV27 with TRBJ2-7; 8 bases fit TRBD2. The germline gives CDR1 MNHEY, CDR2 SMNVEV (reference sequence). Trimming took 10 bases from V and 3 from J; bases not matched to a gene: 11. CDR3 length: 14 amino acids. The CDR3 loop reads CATSKAGGDYEQYF. CDR3 DNA: TGTGCCACCTCGAAGGCGGGGGGCGACTACGAGCAGTACTTC.

The V gene is TRBV25-1, the J gene TRBJ2-2, with D unresolved. The CDR3 sequence is 15 residues long. Germline V lookup: CDR1 MGHDK, CDR2 SYGVNS. V was pared by 3 bases and J by 0 bases, with 8 bases between. In nucleotides, the CDR3 is TGTGCCAGCAGTGACGGCAGATCGAACACCGGGGAGCTGTTTTTT. This encodes CASSDGRSNTGELFF.

V gene TRBV6-6 combines with J gene TRBJ2-7, with 9 bases fitting TRBD1. The CDR3 spans 15 residues. V shed 6 bases and J 5 bases; nucleotides not matched to a gene: 11. Germline lookup yields CDR1 MNHNY and CDR2 SVGAGI (reference sequence). CDR3 sequence (DNA): TGTGCCAGCAGAATAGGACAGGGGTACAGGAACGAGCAGTACTTC. Translation: CASRIGQGYRNEQYF.

The chain combines TRBV14 with TRBJ2-2; TRBD2 might be the D (6 bases). Trimming left V 1 base short and J 6 bases short, with 9 bases between. The CDR3 covers 14 residues. From germline, CDR1 is SGHDN and CDR2 FVKESK. CDR3 sequence: CASSQGRGSGELFF. The CDR3 DNA sequence: TGTGCCAGCAGCCAAGGGCGGGGATCCGGGGAGCTGTTTTTT.

The gene calls are TRBV4-3 and TRBJ2-2; D is undetermined. The germline V gene has CDR1 LGHNA and CDR2 YSLEER. The length of the CDR3 is 12 residues. V was clipped by 0 bases and J by 7 bases, with 3 bases between them. In DNA, the CDR3 is TGCGCCAGCAGCCAAGATGTCGGGGAGCTGTTTTTT. Translation: CASSQDVGELFF.

The CDR3 here is CATSAGTLYGYTF. The CDR3 DNA is TGTGCCACCAGCGCCGGGACACTTTATGGCTACACCTTC. V gene TRBV15 combines with J gene TRBJ1-2; possible D gene TRBD1, 6 bases. The CDR3 covers 13 residues. Germline CDR1 is LNHNV and CDR2 is YYDKDF (reference sequence). Trimming stripped 5 bases from V and 5 bases from J, with 12 bases between.

The chain carries TRBV29-1 and TRBJ1-1; no definite D call. The ends were cut back, 6 bases at V and 1 base at J, with 15 bases in the middle. The CDR3 covers 14 residues. Germline assignment: CDR1 SQVTM and CDR2 ANQGSEA. CDR3 sequence reads: CSVAGNSPNTEAFF. The CDR3 DNA is TGCAGCGTGGCGGGTAACAGCCCGAACACTGAAGCTTTCTTT. Based on the CDR3 plus reference TRBV29-1 and TRBJ1-1, the full variable domain is SAVISQKPSRDICQRGTSLTIQCQVDSQVTMMFWYRQQPGQSLTLIATANQGSEATYESGFVIDKFPISRPNLTFSTLTVSNMSPEDSSIYLCSVAGNSPNTEAFFGQGTRLTVV.

The chain employs TRBV7-3 and TRBJ2-1, with 9 bases matching TRBD2. The CDR3 loop spans 15 amino acids. Looked up from germline, CDR1 is SGHTA and CDR2 is FQGTGA. With V trimmed by 6 bases and J by 7 bases, 10 bases remained unmatched. The CDR3, as DNA: TGTGCCAGCAGGTTAGCGGGGGTCTCTGGTAATGAGCAGTTCTTC. It codes for CASRLAGVSGNEQFF.

The gene calls are TRBV9 and TRBJ2-5, with D perhaps matching TRBD1 (5 bases). CDR3 length: 15 residues. The V end was cut by 4 bases, the J end by 3 bases, with 16 bases between. The V gene's germline CDR1 is SGDLS and CDR2 YYNGEE. CDR3 in amino acids: CASSPRTGWEETQYF. For the CDR3, the DNA is TGTGCCAGCAGCCCTCGCACAGGTTGGGAAGAGACCCAGTACTTC.

The J gene is TRBJ2-2, the V gene TRBV30; D might be TRBD1 (6 bases). Trimming pared 0 bases from V and 2 bases from J, leaving 10 bases between. This CDR3 has 15 residues. Germline CDR1 and CDR2: GTSNPN and SVGIG (reference sequence). The CDR3 is CAWSVVGGNTGELFF. The CDR3 nucleotides read TGTGCCTGGAGTGTGGTAGGGGGAAACACCGGGGAGCTGTTTTTT.

V is TRBV5-6 and J is TRBJ2-5; 7 bases are shared with TRBD2. The CDR3 sequence is 13 residues long. Germline V gene data show CDR1 as SGHDT and CDR2 as YYEEEE. The trim removed 4 bases at V and 5 bases at J, leaving 5 bases unmatched. The CDR3 coding sequence is TGTGCCAGCAGCGGGAGGGGTCGGGAGACCCAGTACTTC. It encodes CASSGRGRETQYF.

This clone has a handful of counts. V is TRBV2 and J is TRBJ1-1, with 9 nucleotides matching TRBD1. This CDR3 region has 14 residues. From germline, CDR1 is SNHLY and CDR2 FYNNEI. With V trimmed by 6 bases and J by 4 bases, 6 bases remained unmatched. CDR3 in amino acids: CASSTGGGRTEAFF. The CDR3 DNA follows: TGTGCCAGCAGCACAGGGGGCGGGCGCACTGAAGCTTTCTTT.

The chain carries TRBV9 and TRBJ2-2, with D possibly TRBD2 on 6 matching bases. The CDR3 spans 14 residues. The V end lost 2 bases, the J end lost 7 bases, and 12 bases lay between the germline ends. The germline gives CDR1 SGDLS, CDR2 YYNGEE. In DNA form, the CDR3 reads TGTGCCAGCAGCGTTTTAGTCGGGGGCGGGGAGCTGTTTTTT. It translates to CASSVLVGGGELFF.

Regarding this clone: The junction and the germline gene differ at one end; a read error may be behind it. The sample contains more than one DNA sequence encoding this CDR3. The gene calls are TRBV6-5 and TRBJ2-7; 10 bases align to TRBD1. Germline assignment: CDR1 MNHEY and CDR2 SVGAGI. The CDR3 loop spans 16 amino acids. In nucleotides, the CDR3 is TGTGCCAGCAGTTTCTTACCGGGACAGGGGTCTGGCGAGCAATACTTC. Amino acid sequence: CASSFLPGQGSGEQYF.

The chain couples TRBV4-1 to TRBJ2-3, with TRBD1 matching over 8 bases. V shed 6 bases, J shed 5 bases, and the junction held 7 bases outside the gene matches. CDR3 length: 14 residues. Germline values: CDR1 MGHRA, CDR2 YSYEKL. The CDR3 loop is CASSPDRVIDTQYF. The CDR3 nucleotides read TGCGCCAGCAGTCCGGACAGGGTCATAGATACGCAGTATTTT.

The table lists this clone with a few counts. V is TRBV9 and J is TRBJ2-7; D is uncertain. This CDR3 spans 15 amino acids. The germline V gene has CDR1 SGDLS and CDR2 YYNGEE. The ends were cut back, 2 bases at V and 0 bases at J, with 12 bases in the middle. The CDR3, as DNA: TGTGCCAGCAGCGTGGATTGGCGGAGCTCCTACGAGCAGTACTTC. Residues: CASSVDWRSSYEQYF.